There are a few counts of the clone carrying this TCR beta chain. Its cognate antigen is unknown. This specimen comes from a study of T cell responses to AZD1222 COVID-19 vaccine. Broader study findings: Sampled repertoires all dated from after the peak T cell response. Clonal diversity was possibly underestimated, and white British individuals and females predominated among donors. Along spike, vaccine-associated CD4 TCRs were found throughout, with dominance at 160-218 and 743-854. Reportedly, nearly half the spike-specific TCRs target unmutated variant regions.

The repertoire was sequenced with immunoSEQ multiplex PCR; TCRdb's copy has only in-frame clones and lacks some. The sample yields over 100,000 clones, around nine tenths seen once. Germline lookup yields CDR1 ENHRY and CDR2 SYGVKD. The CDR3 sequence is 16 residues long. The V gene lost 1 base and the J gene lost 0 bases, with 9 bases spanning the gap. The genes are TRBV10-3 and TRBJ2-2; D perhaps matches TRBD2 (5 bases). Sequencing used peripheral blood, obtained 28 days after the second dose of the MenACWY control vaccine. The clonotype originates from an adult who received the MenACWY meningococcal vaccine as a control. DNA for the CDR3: TGTGCCATCAGTGAGTTCGGGGTGACGAACACCGGGGAGCTGTTTTTT. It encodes CAISEFGVTNTGELFF.